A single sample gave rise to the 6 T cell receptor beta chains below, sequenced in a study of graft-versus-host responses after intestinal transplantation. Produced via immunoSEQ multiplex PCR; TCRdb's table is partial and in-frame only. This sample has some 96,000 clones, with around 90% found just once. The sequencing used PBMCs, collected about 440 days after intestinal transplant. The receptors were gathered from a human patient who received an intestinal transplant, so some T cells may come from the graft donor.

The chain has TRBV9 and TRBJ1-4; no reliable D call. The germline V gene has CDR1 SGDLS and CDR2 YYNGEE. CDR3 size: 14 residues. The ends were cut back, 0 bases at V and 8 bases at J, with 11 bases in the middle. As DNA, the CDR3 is TGTGCCAGCAGCGTAGACGAGTCTAGGGAAAAACTGTTTTTT. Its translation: CASSVDESREKLFF.

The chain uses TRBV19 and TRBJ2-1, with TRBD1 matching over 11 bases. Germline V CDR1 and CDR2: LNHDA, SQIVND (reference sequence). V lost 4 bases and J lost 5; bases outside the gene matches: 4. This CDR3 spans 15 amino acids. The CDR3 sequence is CASSKGQGVHNEQFF. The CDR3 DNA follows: TGTGCCAGTAGTAAGGGACAGGGGGTCCACAATGAGCAGTTCTTC.

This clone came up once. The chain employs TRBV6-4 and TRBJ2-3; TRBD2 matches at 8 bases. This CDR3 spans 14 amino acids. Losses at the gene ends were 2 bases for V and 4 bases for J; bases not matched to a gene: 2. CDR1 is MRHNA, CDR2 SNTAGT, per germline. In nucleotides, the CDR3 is TGTGCCAGCAGTGACCTCGGGGGGGCAGATACGCAGTATTTT. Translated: CASSDLGGADTQYF.

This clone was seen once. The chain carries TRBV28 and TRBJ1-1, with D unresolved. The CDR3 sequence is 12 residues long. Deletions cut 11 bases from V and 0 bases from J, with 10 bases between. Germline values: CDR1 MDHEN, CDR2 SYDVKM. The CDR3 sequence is CACVRLNTEAFF. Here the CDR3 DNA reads TGTGCCTGTGTCAGACTGAACACTGAAGCTTTCTTT. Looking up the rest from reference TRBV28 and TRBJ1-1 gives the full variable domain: DVKVTQSSRYLVKRTGEKVFLECVQDMDHENMFWYRQDPGLGLRLIYFSYDVKMKEKGDIPEGYSVSREKKERFSLILESASTNQTSMYLCACVRLNTEAFFGQGTRLTVV.

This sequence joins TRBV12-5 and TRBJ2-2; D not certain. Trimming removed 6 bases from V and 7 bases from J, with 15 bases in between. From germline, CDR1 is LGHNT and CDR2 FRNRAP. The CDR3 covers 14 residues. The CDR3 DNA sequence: TGTGCTAGTGGCAACCGACGGCGACACGGGGAGCTGTTTTTT. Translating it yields CASGNRRRHGELFF.

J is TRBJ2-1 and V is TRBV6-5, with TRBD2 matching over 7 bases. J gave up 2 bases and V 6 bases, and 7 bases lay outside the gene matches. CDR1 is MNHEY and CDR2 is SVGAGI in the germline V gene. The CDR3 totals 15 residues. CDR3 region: CASSPGGSTYNEQFF. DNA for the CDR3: TGTGCCAGCAGCCCGGGGGGTTCGACCTACAATGAGCAGTTCTTC.